This is a list of T cell receptor beta chains from one sample in a study of identifying expanded T cells in peripheral blood. Profiled with immunoSEQ multiplex PCR; TCRdb holds only in-frame clones, not every one. The table includes some 95,000 clones, about 90% detected once. The sequenced material came from blood. The source is a person aged 18 to 69 in good health. Each CDR3 is given with its conserved first and last residue. The order of the fields is clone size, J gene, V gene, D gene, CDR3 protein, CDR3 DNA. D genes are given only for firm matches. Clone size is stated in some rows and not others, as once, few, many or a class when expanded.

- | TRBJ2-1 | TRBV6-5 | TRBD2 | CASRAGLAGSNEQFF | TGTGCCAGCAGGGCTGGACTAGCGGGGAGCAATGAGCAGTTCTTC
once | TRBJ2-3 | TRBV29-1 | - | CSVAQVSTDTQYF | TGCAGCGTCGCCCAGGTCAGCACAGATACGCAGTATTTT
once | TRBJ2-7 | TRBV7-8 | - | CASSLVSEFEQYF | TGTGCCAGCAGCTTAGTATCGGAGTTCGAGCAGTACTTC
- | TRBJ2-3 | TRBV19 | - | CAVVSSTDTQYF | TGTGCCGTGGTTTCTAGCACAGATACGCAGTATTTT
few | TRBJ2-2 | TRBV7-8 | - | CASSLERVQNTGELFF | TGTGCCAGCAGCTTAGAGAGGGTCCAAAACACCGGGGAGCTGTTTTTT
- | TRBJ1-1 | TRBV5-4 | - | CASSWGPEFEQAFF | TGTGCCAGCAGCTGGGGACCGGAGTTTGAACAAGCTTTCTTT
- | TRBJ1-2 | TRBV7-2 | - | CASSPTGPYLYGYTF | TGTGCCAGCAGCCCCACCGGACCATATCTCTATGGCTACACCTTC
- | TRBJ1-2 | TRBV4-1 | TRBD1 | CASSPPTGTYGYTF | TGCGCCAGCAGCCCCCCGACAGGGACCTATGGCTACACCTTC
- | TRBJ1-1 | TRBV30 | - | CAWSVLGVGDEAFF | TGTGCCTGGAGTGTATTAGGTGTAGGGGATGAAGCTTTCTTT
- | TRBJ1-3 | TRBV6-5 | - | CASSYSNGWSGNTIYF | TGTGCCAGCAGTTACTCGAACGGATGGTCTGGAAACACCATATATTTT
- | TRBJ1-1 | TRBV7-9 | TRBD1 | CASSLGTVNTEAFF | TGTGCCAGCAGCTTGGGGACAGTGAACACTGAAGCTTTCTTT
few | TRBJ1-1 | TRBV19 | - | CASRPTGVTNTEAFF | TGTGCCAGTAGGCCCACGGGGGTCACTAACACTGAAGCTTTCTTT
- | TRBJ2-5 | TRBV18 | - | CASSPSLAEETQYF | TGTGCCAGCTCACCCTCCCTGGCGGAAGAGACCCAGTACTTC
- | TRBJ1-1 | TRBV7-9 | - | CASSFRTSGEAFF | TGTGCCAGCAGCTTTCGGACATCAGGTGAAGCTTTCTTT
- | TRBJ1-1 | TRBV30 | - | CAWTRMNTEAFF | TGTGCTTGGACGAGGATGAACACTGAAGCTTTCTTT
- | TRBJ1-5 | TRBV5-8 | - | CASSFGLTLNQPQHF | TGTGCCAGCAGCTTTGGTCTAACACTTAATCAGCCCCAGCATTTT
- | TRBJ1-5 | TRBV19 | - | CASSMRQGQGQPQHF | TGTGCCAGTAGTATGCGTCAGGGGCAAGGGCAGCCCCAGCATTTT
many | TRBJ2-7 | TRBV27 | TRBD1 | CASSKGDSYEQYF | TGTGCCAGCAGTAAAGGGGACAGCTACGAGCAGTACTTC
few | TRBJ1-4 | TRBV5-1 | - | CASRSGLNEKLFF | TGCGCCAGCAGATCAGGCCTAAATGAAAAACTGTTTTTT
- | TRBJ1-2 | TRBV5-6 | - | CASSRGTFANYGYTF | TGTGCCAGCAGTCGGGGGACATTTGCTAACTATGGCTACACCTTC
- | TRBJ1-4 | TRBV5-4 | TRBD1 | CASSRRGTGASNEKLFF | TGTGCCAGCAGCCGTCGAGGGACAGGGGCTTCTAATGAAAAACTGTTTTTT
- | TRBJ1-1 | TRBV7-2 | - | CASSSKYEAFF | TGTGCCAGCAGCTCGAAGTATGAAGCTTTCTTT
- | TRBJ1-2 | TRBV5-1 | TRBD1 | CASSNGQGLAYGYTF | TGCGCCAGCAGCAATGGACAGGGACTTGCCTATGGCTACACCTTC
- | TRBJ1-1 | TRBV4-1 | - | CASSRVGTGNTEAFF | TGCGCCAGCAGCCGAGTAGGGACGGGGAACACTGAAGCTTTCTTT
- | TRBJ1-3 | TRBV19 | TRBD1 | CASHRDRLNTIYF | TGTGCCAGTCACCGGGACAGGCTAAACACCATATATTTT
- | TRBJ1-6 | TRBV27 | TRBD1 | CASSWGTGYNSPLHF | TGTGCCAGCAGTTGGGGGACAGGCTATAATTCACCCCTCCACTTT
- | TRBJ1-5 | TRBV7-2 | - | CASSEGNSNQPQHF | TGTGCCAGCAGCGAGGGGAATAGCAATCAGCCCCAGCATTTT
once | TRBJ2-1 | TRBV19 | - | CASSIVQGVGNEQFF | TGTGCCAGTAGTATAGTGCAGGGTGTGGGCAATGAGCAGTTCTTC
few | TRBJ1-2 | TRBV18 | - | CASSRGRGYGYTF | TGTGCCAGCTCACGGGGCAGGGGCTATGGCTACACCTTC
- | TRBJ1-1 | TRBV6-1 | - | CASSELRGTEAFF | TGTGCCAGCAGTGAACTACGTGGTACTGAAGCTTTCTTT
few | TRBJ1-2 | TRBV6-1 | TRBD1 | CASTPDRVTSGYTF | TGTGCCAGCACACCGGACAGGGTAACGAGTGGCTACACCTTC
- | TRBJ1-1 | TRBV29-1 | - | CSVLNTQGTEAFF | TGCAGCGTTCTGAACACCCAGGGGACTGAAGCTTTCTTT
- | TRBJ2-7 | TRBV6-5 | TRBD2 | CASSYSGLAGHYEQYF | TGTGCCAGCAGTTACTCTGGACTAGCGGGGCACTACGAGCAGTACTTC
- | TRBJ1-6 | TRBV7-2 | - | CASSLRGLGRLNSPLHF | TGTGCCAGCAGCTTAAGGGGTTTGGGCAGGCTAAATTCACCCCTCCACTTT
- | TRBJ1-4 | TRBV5-6 | - | CASSMGLSPEKLFF | TGTGCCAGCAGCATGGGTCTCTCACCAGAAAAACTGTTTTTT
- | TRBJ1-2 | TRBV7-2 | - | CASSSGTDRGYTF | TGTGCCAGCAGCTCGGGGACCGACCGGGGCTACACCTTC
- | TRBJ1-2 | TRBV29-1 | - | CSVAQPQGSGLVGYTF | TGCAGCGTTGCCCAACCACAGGGATCAGGTTTAGTAGGCTACACCTTC
- | TRBJ1-1 | TRBV10-3 | - | CAISEYGLTEAFF | TGTGCCATCAGTGAGTACGGCCTCACTGAAGCTTTCTTT
- | TRBJ2-1 | TRBV20-1 | - | CSARGDNEQFF | TGCAGTGCCAGGGGGGACAATGAGCAGTTCTTC
- | TRBJ1-2 | TRBV7-2 | - | CASSRQRENYGYTF | TGTGCCAGCAGCCGACAAAGGGAGAACTATGGCTACACCTTC
- | TRBJ2-1 | TRBV6-4 | TRBD1 | CASGTGTAIPDEQFF | TGTGCCAGCGGAACCGGGACAGCGATCCCAGATGAGCAGTTCTTC
- | TRBJ2-1 | TRBV11-3 | TRBD1 | CASSLGTGGWSLSNEQFF | TGTGCCAGCAGCTTAGGTACAGGGGGCTGGAGTTTAAGTAATGAGCAGTTCTTC
- | TRBJ2-7 | TRBV5-6 | - | CASSPPWGDEQYF | TGTGCCAGCAGCCCACCTTGGGGCGACGAGCAGTACTTC
once | TRBJ2-6 | TRBV6-1 | - | CASTRFGTGANVLTF | TGTGCCAGCACCCGATTTGGGACTGGGGCCAACGTCCTGACTTTC
- | TRBJ1-4 | TRBV6-5 | - | CASRGTSNVEKLFF | TGTGCCAGCAGGGGGACATCAAACGTCGAAAAACTGTTTTTT